Sequencing of this T cell receptor (beta chain) was carried out in a study of blood T cell repertoires in COVID-19. Study summary: The analysed material was cDNA or gDNA that came from T cells, B-cell-depleted T cells, or PBMCs.

As handled by the study authors: Estimates of nucleated cell counts were drawn from the amplification of reference gene primers. The table came from immunoSEQ multiplex PCR; TCRdb's copy has only in-frame clones and leaves some out. That table gives V, J and clone size, and the DNA gave D and trimming. The sample includes 300,000 to 400,000 clones, roughly 90% of them seen just once. Per germline, CDR1 SGHTA and CDR2 FQGNSA. V lost 3 bases, J lost 3 bases, and 14 bases lay in between. The CDR3 loop spans 15 amino acids. The chain recombines TRBV7-2 with TRBJ1-1; TRBD1 is a possible D gene (6 bases). Sequencing was performed on PBMCs or T cells enriched from blood (not recorded which). The sequence was obtained from a woman in her twenties or thirties who had been exposed to COVID-19. The CDR3 DNA reads TGTGCCAGCAGCTTGTCGTCAGGGGCCTACACTGAAGCTTTCTTT. It specifies CASSLSSGAYTEAFF.